Presented here are 10 T cell receptor beta chains from one specimen sequenced in a study of blood T cell repertoires in COVID-19. The assay was immunoSEQ multiplex PCR, and TCRdb's table has in-frame clones only and misses some. This sample has around 130,000 clones, with approximately 80% found just once. Sample: peripheral blood. All receptors derive from an elderly man with acute or convalescent COVID-19.

The genes are TRBV7-2 and TRBJ1-5, with 8 bases lining up with TRBD1. J lost 6 bases, V lost 3 bases, and 10 bases had no gene match. Germline V gene sequence: CDR1 SGHTA, CDR2 FQGNSA. This CDR3 has 16 residues. The CDR3 sequence is CASSFDRGRVGQPQHF. CDR3 nucleotides: TGTGCCAGCAGCTTTGACAGGGGAAGGGTTGGTCAGCCCCAGCATTTT.

On this clone: At one end, the junction sequence differs from germline, possibly due to a read error. V is TRBV5-6 and J is TRBJ1-2, with D tentatively TRBD1 (5 bases). The germline V gene encodes CDR1 SGHDT and CDR2 YYEEEE. CDR3 length: 14 residues. CDR3 sequence: CARRRGEGMEGYTF. In DNA form, the CDR3 reads TGCGCCCGCCGCCGGGGGGAGGGGATGGAGGGCTACACCTTC.

This clone was observed a handful of times. V gene TRBV7-2 combines with J gene TRBJ2-3; D unresolved. V dropped 0 bases and J dropped 11 bases, with 9 bases sitting between them. Germline V gene sequence: CDR1 SGHTA, CDR2 FQGNSA. The CDR3 runs to 12 residues. In nucleotides, the CDR3 is TGTGCCAGCAGCTTAGCTACTCCTAGGCAGTATTTT. It encodes CASSLATPRQYF.

J is TRBJ2-3 and V is TRBV11-3, with TRBD2 matching over 12 bases. CDR1 SGHNT and CDR2 YENEEA come from the germline V gene. This CDR3 contains 16 residues. Trimming at V came to 4 bases and at J to 2 bases, leaving 4 bases not matched to a gene. The DNA for the CDR3 is TGTGCCAGCAGCTCGACTAGCGGGGGAATCACAGATACGCAGTATTTT. Translating gives CASSSTSGGITDTQYF.

This clone was seen a few times. The gene calls are TRBV28 and TRBJ1-6; D is possibly TRBD1 (5 bases). V lost 7 bases and J 9 bases, leaving 19 bases between the germline ends. The CDR3 runs 15 residues. CDR1 and CDR2 (germline): MDHEN, SYDVKM. CDR3 residues: CASTPQGAVASPLHF. The CDR3 DNA reads TGTGCCAGCACCCCTCAAGGGGCTGTGGCTTCACCCCTCCACTTT. Variable domain in full (rest from reference TRBV28 and TRBJ1-6): DVKVTQSSRYLVKRTGEKVFLECVQDMDHENMFWYRQDPGLGLRLIYFSYDVKMKEKGDIPEGYSVSREKKERFSLILESASTNQTSMYLCASTPQGAVASPLHFGNGTRLTVT.

This chain joins TRBV7-9 and TRBJ1-2, with 9 nucleotides matching TRBD1. V shed 5 bases and J 8 bases; nucleotides not matched to a gene: 15. Germline V gene lookup returns CDR1 SEHNR and CDR2 FQNEAQ (reference sequence). CDR3 length equals 16 residues. CDR3 sequence reads: CASSPVSTGGYNGYTF. CDR3 DNA: TGTGCCAGCAGCCCAGTCTCGACAGGGGGATACAACGGCTACACCTTC.

This sequence joins TRBV30 and TRBJ2-7; no definite D call. Deletions cut 0 bases from V and 1 base from J, with 7 bases between. Per the germline V gene, CDR1 is GTSNPN and CDR2 is SVGIG (reference sequence). This CDR3 has 13 residues. CDR3 loop: CAWSVFGSYEQYF. CDR3 coding DNA: TGTGCCTGGAGTGTATTCGGGTCCTACGAGCAGTACTTC.

The chain recombines TRBV6-5 with TRBJ1-4, with D maybe TRBD1 (6 bases). Trimming pared 8 bases from V and 8 bases from J, leaving 12 bases between. CDR1 and CDR2 (germline): MNHEY, SVGAGI. There are 12 residues in the CDR3. CDR3: CASGRGEEKLFF. CDR3 coding DNA: TGTGCCAGCGGCAGGGGAGAAGAAAAACTGTTTTTT.

This clone was found a few times. The genes are TRBV15 and TRBJ2-1, with D maybe TRBD1 (6 bases). The V end lost 1 base, the J end lost 6 bases, and 19 bases lay between the germline ends. The length of the CDR3 is 17 residues. Germline assignment: CDR1 LNHNV and CDR2 YYDKDF (reference sequence). The CDR3 DNA sequence: TGTGCCACCAGCAGAGCCCTACAGGGCGTAGTAAGCAATGAGCAGTTCTTC. Translating gives CATSRALQGVVSNEQFF.

This chain connects TRBV5-1 to TRBJ1-2; TRBD1 might be the D (6 bases). This CDR3 has 15 residues. Germline V gives CDR1 SGHRS, CDR2 YFSETQ. Trimming took off 5 bases at V and 7 bases at J, with 21 bases between the two ends. CDR3 DNA sequence: TGCGCCAGCAGACTTGAACCAGGGGCTCTATCTGGCTACACCTTC. Its protein is CASRLEPGALSGYTF.